The 28 T cell receptor beta chains below come from one sample, sequenced in a study of long-term antiretroviral therapy in people with HIV (dated by TCRdb to between 2021 and 2024). Sequencing of the TRB variable region was done with the immunoSEQ hsTCRB v3.0 assay at survey level resolution. TCRdb took this table from immuneACCESS and kept in-frame rearrangements with V and J called. Such tables lack part of the clones; where checked against another copy, unresolved V genes explain under half of the gap, and the rest is unexplained. This sample gives about 36,000 clones in total; more than 65% of them show up just once. Of the sample, about 6% is held by the ten largest clones. Specimen: unsorted PBMCs, collected 0.6 years after starting antiretroviral therapy. All receptors derive from a young man with HIV.

The genes are TRBV9 and TRBJ1-2; no definite D call. Germline V gene data show CDR1 as SGDLS and CDR2 as YYNGEE. The CDR3 length is 12 residues. Trimming removed 3 bases at V and 0 bases at J, with 3 bases between. CDR3: CASSAANYGYTF. CDR3 DNA sequence: TGTGCCAGCAGCGCGGCTAACTATGGCTACACCTTC.

This chain joins TRBV5-5 and TRBJ2-3; no reliable D call. The germline V gene encodes CDR1 SGHKS and CDR2 YYEKEE (reference sequence). With 2 bases removed from V and 2 bases from J, the gap between germline ends came to 9 bases. CDR3 size: 14 residues. The CDR3 sequence: CASSFLVNTDTQYF. The CDR3 DNA reads as TGTGCCAGCAGCTTCCTTGTCAACACAGATACGCAGTATTTT.

The chain couples TRBV5-6 to TRBJ2-2, with D maybe TRBD2 (5 bases). Germline CDR1 SGHDT, CDR2 YYEEEE. This CDR3 is 15 amino acids long. The V end was cut by 0 bases, the J end by 5 bases, with 11 bases between. In nucleotides, the CDR3 is TGTGCCAGCAGCTTGGCTCCGTCGGGAACCGGGGAGCTGTTTTTT. This encodes CASSLAPSGTGELFF. The variable domain in full, with the rest retrieved from reference TRBV5-6 and TRBJ2-2, is DAGVTQSPTHLIKTRGQQVTLRCSPKSGHDTVSWYQQALGQGPQFIFQYYEEEERQRGNFPDRFSGHQFPNYSSELNVNALLLGDSALYLCASSLAPSGTGELFFGEGSRLTVL.

This clone showed up just once. The chain employs TRBV9 and TRBJ2-2, with D unresolved. The germline CDR1 and CDR2 sequences are SGDLS and YYNGEE. CDR3 length equals 16 residues. V was pared by 0 bases and J by 5 bases, with 14 bases between. The CDR3 nucleotides read TGTGCCAGCAGCGTAGGATCGGTTGTTGCTACCGGGGAGCTGTTTTTT. Protein product: CASSVGSVVATGELFF. The entire variable domain, with the rest obtained from reference TRBV9 and TRBJ2-2, is as follows: DSGVTQTPKHLITATGQRVTLRCSPRSGDLSVYWYQQSLDQGLQFLIQYYNGEERAKGNILERFSAQQFPDLHSELNLSSLELGDSALYFCASSVGSVVATGELFFGEGSRLTVL.

This clone has a single count. The rearrangement links TRBV7-8 to TRBJ2-3, with D uncertain. Germline V gene data show CDR1 as SGHVS and CDR2 as FQNEAQ. The CDR3 runs to 18 residues. Trimming stripped 6 bases from V and 2 bases from J, with 24 bases between. The DNA of the CDR3 is TGTGCCAGCAGTCTAAGGTGGCAGACTCTAAAAGACACAGATACGCAGTATTTT. This translates into CASSLRWQTLKDTDTQYF.

This clone turned up a few times. This rearrangement joins TRBV10-1 to TRBJ2-7; D gene ambiguous. V was clipped by 3 bases and J by 2 bases, with 8 bases between them. The CDR3 covers 13 residues. Germline V CDR1 and CDR2: WNHNN, SYGVQD (reference sequence). CDR3 sequence (DNA): TGCGCCAGCAGTGAAGGGCAGACCTACGAGCAGTACTTC. Amino acids: CASSEGQTYEQYF.

This clone has just a few counts. The chain employs TRBV25-1 and TRBJ2-7; TRBD1 matches at 9 bases. V shed 4 bases, J shed 3 bases, and the junction held 7 bases outside the gene matches. The germline gives CDR1 MGHDK, CDR2 SYGVNS. CDR3 size: 15 residues. The CDR3 DNA reads TGTGCCAGCAGTGTGACAGGGGGAAGTAACTACGAGCAGTACTTC. Amino acid sequence: CASSVTGGSNYEQYF.

The V call is TRBV11-2, the J call TRBJ2-5; TRBD2 matches at 11 bases. V trimming: 3 bases; J trimming: 5 bases; junction bases outside the gene matches: 2. Germline values: CDR1 SGHAT, CDR2 FQNNGV. CDR3 length equals 14 residues. The CDR3 is CASSFSSGGETQYF. CDR3 DNA: TGTGCCAGCAGCTTTTCTAGCGGGGGGGAGACCCAGTACTTC.

The rearrangement links TRBV7-8 to TRBJ1-5, with a weak D call TRBD1 (5 bases). V lost 1 base, J lost 0 bases, and 22 bases lay in between. The CDR3 has 20 residues. Germline CDR1 reads SGHVS; CDR2 reads FQNEAQ. This CDR3 reads CASSLVIRQPNSYSNQPQHF. The CDR3 nucleotides are TGTGCCAGCAGCTTAGTTATCAGACAGCCGAACTCCTATAGCAATCAGCCCCAGCATTTT.

This chain connects TRBV10-3 to TRBJ2-7, with 7 positions matching TRBD1. Germline trimming cut 8 bases from V and 3 bases from J; bases unmatched to any gene: 4. The CDR3 consists of 12 residues. Germline-derived CDR1 and CDR2 are ENHRY and SYGVKD. The CDR3 DNA reads as TGTGCCATCGGGACAGCGAACTACGAGCAGTACTTC. This codes for CAIGTANYEQYF.

The chain combines TRBV29-1 with TRBJ2-2; D is perhaps TRBD1 (5 bases). CDR1 SQVTM and CDR2 ANQGSEA come from the germline V gene. V was pared by 6 bases and J by 0 bases, with 11 bases between. CDR3 length: 14 amino acids. This CDR3 reads CSVQALPNTGELFF. In nucleotides, the CDR3 is TGCAGCGTACAGGCGCTACCGAACACCGGGGAGCTGTTTTTT.

This rearrangement joins TRBV4-3 to TRBJ2-3; D is uncertain. Germline CDR1 reads LGHNA; CDR2 reads YSLEER. Trimming shortened V by 0 bases and J by 2 bases, and 3 bases separated the two germline ends. This CDR3 is built from 13 residues. CDR3 region: CASSQDNTDTQYF. For the CDR3, the DNA is TGCGCCAGCAGCCAAGATAACACAGATACGCAGTATTTT.

V gene TRBV10-3 combines with J gene TRBJ2-5; 9 bases align to TRBD2. The V gene end was trimmed by 10 bases and the J gene end by 5 bases; junction bases not matched to a gene: 11. This CDR3 contains 14 residues. Germline CDR1 and CDR2: ENHRY and SYGVKD. CDR3 bases: TGTGCCAGTTCCAAGCGGGAGGCCCAGGAGACCCAGTACTTC. Amino acid sequence: CASSKREAQETQYF.

V and J are TRBV27 and TRBJ2-1; possibly TRBD1 for D (5 bases). V was clipped by 3 bases and J by 4 bases, with 10 bases between them. CDR1 is MNHEY, CDR2 SMNVEV, per germline (reference sequence). CDR3 length equals 14 residues. The chain's CDR3 is CASSFAQEYNEQFF. The CDR3 DNA is TGTGCCAGCAGTTTCGCACAGGAGTACAATGAGCAGTTCTTC.

V gene TRBV7-2 combines with J gene TRBJ1-2; D possibly corresponds to TRBD1 (5 bases). The V gene lost 5 bases and the J gene lost 5 bases, with 9 bases spanning the gap. The CDR3 length is 12 residues. From germline, CDR1 is SGHTA and CDR2 FQGNSA. The DNA of the CDR3 is TGTGCCAGCAGCCTGGGACTTTATGGCTACACCTTC. This encodes CASSLGLYGYTF.

This clone was recorded once. The rearrangement uses TRBV6-6 and TRBJ2-2, with D perhaps matching TRBD1 or TRBD2 (6 bases each). V was pared by 6 bases and J by 1 base, with 15 bases between. Per germline, CDR1 MNHNY and CDR2 SVGAGI (reference sequence). The CDR3 sequence is 16 residues long. The DNA for the CDR3 is TGTGCCAGCAGGCCCGGGGGCAGGGGGAACACCGGGGAGCTGTTTTTT. Its translation: CASRPGGRGNTGELFF.

The chain combines TRBV7-9 with TRBJ2-3, with unresolved D. Trimming stripped 5 bases from V and 0 bases from J, with 12 bases between. The germline CDR1 and CDR2 sequences are SEHNR and FQNEAQ (reference sequence). The CDR3 loop spans 15 amino acids. The CDR3 region has the DNA TGTGCCAGCAGCCCCAGGACGGTTAGCACAGATACGCAGTATTTT. Its translation is CASSPRTVSTDTQYF.

The chain employs TRBV6-1 and TRBJ2-6; a possible D gene is TRBD1 (6 bases). Germline V gene lookup returns CDR1 MNHNS and CDR2 SASEGT. The CDR3 covers 15 residues. The V end was cut by 8 bases, the J end by 2 bases, with 13 bases between. In DNA form, the CDR3 reads TGTGCCAGCTTGTTAAAGGGGGCTGGGGCCAACGTCCTGACTTTC. Translated, it gives CASLLKGAGANVLTF.

The chain joins TRBV4-3 to TRBJ2-7, with D possibly called TRBD1 or TRBD2 (5 bases each). Germline loops: CDR1 LGHNA, CDR2 YSLEER. V lost 1 base, J lost 2 bases, and 12 bases lay in between. The CDR3 covers 15 residues. The CDR3 here is CASSQVGAAAYEQYF. For the CDR3, the DNA is TGCGCCAGCAGCCAAGTCGGGGCGGCGGCCTACGAGCAGTACTTC.

V gene TRBV28 combines with J gene TRBJ1-5; the D gene is possibly TRBD1 (5 bases). V shed 5 bases and J shed 2 bases, with 16 bases lying between them. The CDR3 covers 16 residues. Germline values: CDR1 MDHEN, CDR2 SYDVKM. CDR3 residues: CASSLHSGGGNQPQHF. The CDR3 DNA reads as TGTGCCAGCAGTCTCCACTCTGGGGGGGGCAATCAGCCCCAGCATTTT.

This clone was observed a few times. The chain carries TRBV5-4 and TRBJ2-7; no reliable D call. The CDR3 has 12 amino acids. CDR1 SGHNT and CDR2 YYREEE come from the germline V gene (reference sequence). The V end was cut by 0 bases, the J end by 5 bases, with 6 bases between. The CDR3 DNA reads TGTGCCAGCAGCTTGGGAGTCGACGAGCAGTACTTC. This codes for CASSLGVDEQYF.

V gene TRBV5-6 combines with J gene TRBJ1-3, with 7 bases matching TRBD1. The ends lost 4 bases at V and 0 bases at J; junction bases unmatched: 7. The length of the CDR3 is 16 residues. Germline CDR1 and CDR2: SGHDT and YYEEEE. The DNA of the CDR3 is TGTGCCAGCAGCGCCCTGGCAGGGGGCTCTGGAAACACCATATATTTT. Its translation: CASSALAGGSGNTIYF.

This chain links TRBV6-1 with TRBJ2-1, with unresolved D. The length of the CDR3 is 15 residues. The germline V and J ends were trimmed by 6 bases and 5 bases, with 17 bases remaining between them. From germline, CDR1 is MNHNS and CDR2 SASEGT. CDR3: CASSADEVYHNEQFF. Written as DNA, the CDR3 is TGTGCCAGCAGCGCCGATGAGGTATACCACAATGAGCAGTTCTTC.

This chain connects TRBV2 to TRBJ2-7; TRBD2 aligns across 11 bases. Per the germline V gene, CDR1 is SNHLY and CDR2 is FYNNEI. Trimming at V came to 8 bases and at J to 7 bases, leaving 10 bases not matched to a gene. The CDR3 has 14 amino acids. The CDR3 DNA sequence: TGTGCCAGCCTGACCACTAGCGGGAGTAGAGAGCAGTACTTC. As protein: CASLTTSGSREQYF. Full variable domain (outside the CDR3, taken from reference TRBV2 and TRBJ2-7): EPEVTQTPSHQVTQMGQEVILRCVPISNHLYFYWYRQILGQKVEFLVSFYNNEISEKSEIFDDQFSVERPDGSNFTLKIRSTKLEDSAMYFCASLTTSGSREQYFGPGTRLTVT.

This chain joins TRBV28 and TRBJ1-2; TRBD1 matches 10 bases. After removal of 8 bases from V and 2 bases from J, the junction contained 5 bases not matched to a gene. CDR3 length: 14 amino acids. Germline lookup yields CDR1 MDHEN and CDR2 SYDVKM. CDR3 region: CASRGTGVNYGYTF. The CDR3 DNA reads as TGTGCCAGCCGCGGGACAGGGGTGAACTATGGCTACACCTTC.

The chain has TRBV14 and TRBJ2-1; 8 bases match TRBD2. This CDR3 spans 14 amino acids. V shed 4 bases, J shed 10 bases, and the junction held 9 bases outside the gene matches. Germline assignment: CDR1 SGHDN and CDR2 FVKESK. The CDR3 sequence is CASSRSGTRLEQFF. For the CDR3, the DNA is TGTGCCAGCAGCCGGAGCGGGACTAGGTTGGAGCAGTTCTTC.

Written as DNA, the CDR3 is TGTGCCAGCAGTTACTCGGGCGAATGGAAAGAGCAGTTCTTC. This encodes CASSYSGEWKEQFF. The rearrangement links TRBV6-6 to TRBJ2-1; D is undetermined. The germline V gene encodes CDR1 MNHNY and CDR2 SVGAGI (reference sequence). Trimming removed 0 bases from V and 10 bases from J, with 13 bases in between. The CDR3 loop spans 14 amino acids.

The V call is TRBV28, the J call TRBJ1-5, with D possibly matching TRBD1 (5 bases). Germline lookup yields CDR1 MDHEN and CDR2 SYDVKM. The CDR3 consists of 14 residues. Trimming cost V 5 bases and J 5 bases, with 13 bases left between them. CDR3 in amino acids: CASSLGADYQPQHF. In nucleotides, the CDR3 is TGTGCCAGCAGTCTAGGGGCGGACTATCAGCCCCAGCATTTT. Filled out from reference TRBV28 and TRBJ1-5, the complete variable domain reads DVKVTQSSRYLVKRTGEKVFLECVQDMDHENMFWYRQDPGLGLRLIYFSYDVKMKEKGDIPEGYSVSREKKERFSLILESASTNQTSMYLCASSLGADYQPQHFGDGTRLSIL.